The 6 T cell receptor beta chains below come from one sample, sequenced in a study of CD8 T cells in Susac syndrome. Reverse transcription of roughly 0.5 to 1 ug RNA used random hexamers. In TCRdb, the immunoSEQ multiplex PCR reads were re-called with MiXCR into one record per CDR3 protein. The table shows roughly 130,000 distinct CDR3 sequences, with about 95% occurring only once. Sample: CD4+ T cells from PBMCs. Receptors were obtained from a human donor with multiple sclerosis.

The chain is built from TRBV30 and TRBJ2-1, with TRBD2 as a possible D gene (6 bases). V lost 0 bases and J 10 bases, leaving 19 bases between the germline ends. CDR3 length equals 15 residues. CDR1 is GTSNPN and CDR2 is SVGIG in the germline V gene (reference sequence). The CDR3 nucleotides read TGTGCCTGGAGTGTCCCTCGCGGGACTTCATGGGAGCAGTTCTTC. It yields the protein CAWSVPRGTSWEQFF.

J is TRBJ1-1 and V is TRBV18, with a weak D call TRBD1 (5 bases). CDR1 and CDR2 from the germline V gene are KGHSH and LQKENI. Trimming took 3 bases from V and 1 from J, leaving 9 bases between them. This CDR3 is built from 14 residues. CDR3 region: CASSPWDGNTEAFF. The DNA of the CDR3 is TGTGCCAGCTCACCCTGGGACGGGAACACTGAAGCTTTCTTT. Drawing the rest from reference TRBV18 and TRBJ1-1, the complete variable domain is NAGVMQNPRHLVRRRGQEARLRCSPMKGHSHVYWYRQLPEEGLKFMVYLQKENIIDESGMPKERFSAEFPKEGPSILRIQQVVRGDSAAYFCASSPWDGNTEAFFGQGTRLTVV.

The chain joins TRBV5-1 to TRBJ2-7, with a possible D match to TRBD2 (6 bases). Germline V gene lookup returns CDR1 SGHRS and CDR2 YFSETQ. V was pared by 4 bases and J by 0 bases, with 14 bases between. The CDR3 is 15 amino acids. The CDR3 sequence: CASSTEGIYSYEQYF. The CDR3 coding sequence is TGCGCCAGCAGCACGGAGGGCATTTACTCCTACGAGCAGTACTTC.

This chain joins TRBV12-3 or TRBV12-4 and TRBJ1-6, with D possibly matching TRBD1 (6 bases). There are 13 residues in the CDR3. Trimming shortened V by 6 bases and J by 10 bases, and 13 bases separated the two germline ends. CDR3 sequence: CASRQGEGSPLHF. For the CDR3, the DNA is TGTGCCAGCAGACAGGGTGAAGGGTCACCCCTCCACTTT.

This clonotype appeared a single time. This rearrangement joins TRBV29-1 to TRBJ1-2; tentatively, D is TRBD1 (5 bases). Looked up from germline, CDR1 is SQVTM and CDR2 is ANQGSEA. This CDR3 comprises 12 residues. Trimming removed 4 bases from V and 4 bases from J, with 10 bases in between. In DNA form, the CDR3 reads TGCAGCGTTGGAGGCGGGACCTATGGCTACACCTTC. Residues: CSVGGGTYGYTF.

The V gene is TRBV9, the J gene TRBJ2-6; 8 nucleotides match TRBD1. Germline V lookup: CDR1 SGDLS, CDR2 YYNGEE. V lost 3 bases, J lost 0 bases, and 2 bases stayed unmatched. This CDR3 is 16 amino acids long. The CDR3 DNA reads as TGTGCCAGCAGCGCCACAGGGGGCTCTGGGGCCAACGTCCTGACTTTC. Translated: CASSATGGSGANVLTF.